These 4 T cell receptor beta chains came from one sample sequenced in a study of vaccination effects on CD4 cells after COVID-19. Assay used: immunoSEQ multiplex PCR; TCRdb lists only in-frame clones, some missing. The table shows under 40,000 clones, with about 70% occurring only once. Their cognate antigens are unknown. Viral peptide pools were used in the ViraFEST assay to expand antigen-specific CD4+ T cells, and sequencing came afterward. Once cultured for roughly nine days, the cells underwent separation to obtain CD4+ T cells. All participants had two doses of either the BNT162b2 or mRNA-1273 vaccine. Sequenced here: CD4+ T cells from PBMCs cultured with HCoV-229E spike peptides, sampled after COVID-19 vaccination. The receptor set was obtained from a human donor who received a COVID-19 vaccine.

The chain recombines TRBV5-4 with TRBJ2-1; TRBD2 matches 7 bases. CDR1 is SGHNT, CDR2 YYREEE, per germline (reference sequence). Trimming cost V 2 bases and J 3 bases; bases outside gene matches: 5. The CDR3 contains 15 residues. This CDR3 reads CASSLGTTGYNEQFF. CDR3 bases: TGTGCCAGCAGCTTAGGGACTACTGGCTACAATGAGCAGTTCTTC.

This clone has more than one count but fewer than ten. The rearrangement links TRBV12-3 or TRBV12-4 to TRBJ1-2, with 8 bases identical to TRBD1. Trimming at V came to 5 bases and at J to 4 bases, leaving 3 bases not matched to a gene. The CDR3 is made up of 13 amino acids. The CDR3 DNA is TGTGCCAGCAGTGGGGGACAGGCCTATGGCTACACCTTC. It yields the protein CASSGGQAYGYTF.

V and J are TRBV5-1 and TRBJ2-1; 7 nucleotides agree with TRBD2. CDR1 is SGHRS, CDR2 YFSETQ, per germline. J lost 12 bases, V lost 2 bases, and 8 bases had no gene match. This CDR3 is built from 13 residues. The CDR3 DNA reads TGCGCCAGCAGCTTAGGGGCCGGGGGGTGGCAGTTCTTC. It encodes CASSLGAGGWQFF.

V is TRBV2 and J is TRBJ2-5; D ambiguous. V was cut by 5 bases and J by 5 bases, with 9 bases left in between. The germline gives CDR1 SNHLY, CDR2 FYNNEI. The CDR3 totals 12 residues. CDR3 loop: CASSFIEETQYF. CDR3 sequence (DNA): TGTGCCAGCAGTTTCATCGAGGAGACCCAGTACTTC.